A selection of T cell receptor beta chains follows, all from one sample in a study of blood T cell repertoires in COVID-19. The method was immunoSEQ multiplex PCR; TCRdb's version includes in-frame clones alone and lacks a portion of them. The data show 300,000 to 350,000 clones, about 90% seen once. What was sequenced was peripheral blood. These receptors came from a woman aged 45-65 years with COVID-19, enrolled during active disease. The CDR3 runs from the conserved cysteine through the conserved F or W. The order of the fields is J gene, V gene, clone size, D gene, CDR3 DNA, CDR3 protein. The D gene is left open where the match is weak. The size of a clone is reported for some rows only, either as once, few or many, or as a class for expanded clones.

>TRBJ1-2|TRBV5-6|NA|NA
TGTGCCAGCAGCGTAAGCTATAATGGCTACACCTTC
CASSVSYNGYTF
>TRBJ2-2|TRBV2|NA|NA
TGTGCCAGCAGTGCCAGGCCCACCGGGGAGCTGTTTTTT
CASSARPTGELFF
>TRBJ2-3|TRBV5-1|NA|NA
TGCGCCAGCAGCTTTACTAGCCTTACTGCAGATACGCAGTATTTT
CASSFTSLTADTQYF
>TRBJ2-1|TRBV6-1|NA|NA
TGTGCCAGCAGTGGACTCGCTACCGTCTCCTACAATGAGCAGTTCTTC
CASSGLATVSYNEQFF
>TRBJ1-1|TRBV28|NA|NA
TGTGCCACAGGAATACAGGACATGAACACTGAAGCTTTCTTT
CATGIQDMNTEAFF
>TRBJ2-7|TRBV18|NA|NA
TGTGCCAGCTCCTCCGGTGGTAGCGGAGCCTACGAGCAGTACTTC
CASSSGGSGAYEQYF
>TRBJ1-3|TRBV16|NA|NA
TGTGCCAGCAGCCAATCGAGGTCGGAGGGGTCTGGAAACACCATATATTTT
CASSQSRSEGSGNTIYF
>TRBJ1-2|TRBV10-2|NA|TRBD1
TGCGCCAGCAGTGAATCCGGACAGGCGGGCTACACCTTC
CASSESGQAGYTF
>TRBJ2-1|TRBV9|NA|TRBD1
TGTGCCAGCAGCGTATTGGACAGGGGGCTGCAGAAGTTCTTC
CASSVLDRGLQKFF
>TRBJ1-2|TRBV27|NA|TRBD1
TGTGCCAGCACCTACAGGGGTCCTGGGGGCTACACCTTC
CASTYRGPGGYTF
>TRBJ1-2|TRBV6-5|few|NA
TGTGCCAGCAGGTCCAGCGGTATGGCTAACTATGGCTACACCTTC
CASRSSGMANYGYTF
>TRBJ2-2|TRBV27|NA|TRBD1
TGTGCCAGCGGGGACAGAACTACCGCGAACACCGGGGAGCTGTTTTTT
CASGDRTTANTGELFF
>TRBJ1-3|TRBV5-6|NA|NA
TGTGCCAGCAGCTTGGGACAGGCACTATATTTT
CASSLGQALYF
>TRBJ1-6|TRBV30|NA|TRBD1
TGTGCCTTTACTCACAGGGGGCATCAAAATTCACCCCTCCACTTT
CAFTHRGHQNSPLHF
>TRBJ2-3|TRBV24-1|NA|TRBD2
TGTGCCACCAGTGATCCGGGACTAGCGGGTTTCACAGATACGCAGTATTTT
CATSDPGLAGFTDTQYF
>TRBJ2-1|TRBV5-5|NA|TRBD1
TGTGCCAGCAGCTTGGCGGGACAGTTCTCCTACAATGAGCAGTTCTTC
CASSLAGQFSYNEQFF
>TRBJ1-3|TRBV29-1|NA|NA
TGCAGCGTGTCAGGGGTAGCTGGAAACACCATATATTTT
CSVSGVAGNTIYF